The subject of this entry is one T cell receptor (beta chain). TCRdb redid the calling of the RT-PCR reads with MiXCR, one entry per CDR3 protein. In the table there are 150,000 to 200,000 distinct CDR3 sequences, about 12% of which are singletons. This sample was taken from a study of response to subunit inactivated influenza vaccine. CDR3 length: 15 amino acids. V was shortened by 7 bases and J by 6 bases, with 21 bases between the two germline ends. Germline V lookup: CDR1 MNHNS, CDR2 SASEGT. A further study also used this sample, focusing on T cells expressing NK-cell markers. According to that study: As the method of synthesis, 5'RACE template switching with UMIs yielded TCR beta cDNA. Of eight sequenced donors, seven were HCMV-seropositive and one HCMV-seronegative. These same clonotypes (in a handful of donors) also led the CD3+CD56-NKG2C+ fraction.

The chain is built from TRBV6-1 and TRBJ1-1, with unresolved D. The source was CD8+ T cells sorted from PBMCs, collected 11 to 12 days after vaccination. The receptor's source is a man aged 45-60 years who received an inactivated influenza vaccine. The CDR3 DNA reads as TGTGCCAGCACCATAAGTGGTAGGGAGGGCCCTGAAGCTTTCTTT. Amino acid sequence: CASTISGREGPEAFF.